These 11 T cell receptor beta chains share one sample of origin, sequenced in a study of T cell repertoires in cytomegalovirus infection. Antigen specificity for these receptors is unknown. From the reads, TCRdb called clonotypes with MiXCR, one entry per CDR3 protein. The sample consists of hundreds of thousands of distinct CDR3 sequences, about 30% of them appearing once. This material consisted of cultured PBMCs, taken from culture after CMV antigen stimulation. The receptors originated from a human donor in good health (CMV status not recorded). Some clones in this sample may be carry-over from other donors' samples.

This clonotype appeared a single time. This sequence joins TRBV28 and TRBJ2-2; possibly TRBD2 for D (6 bases). The germline V and J ends were trimmed by 4 bases and 5 bases, with 8 bases remaining between them. The germline V gene encodes CDR1 MDHEN and CDR2 SYDVKM. The CDR3 totals 13 residues. The CDR3 here is CASSWRGTGELFF. For the CDR3, the DNA is TGTGCCAGCAGTTGGAGGGGTACCGGGGAGCTGTTTTTT.

This clonotype was detected many times. The gene calls are TRBV7-2 and TRBJ2-7; D is possibly TRBD2 (5 bases). V dropped 5 bases and J dropped 3 bases, with 11 bases sitting between them. CDR3 size: 13 residues. The germline V gene encodes CDR1 SGHTA and CDR2 FQGNSA. CDR3 in amino acids: CASSPASNYEQYF. DNA for the CDR3: TGTGCCAGCAGCCCAGCTAGCAACTACGAGCAGTACTTC.

This clonotype was observed at least ten times. V is TRBV2 and J is TRBJ2-1; 13 bases map to TRBD2. Germline CDR1 and CDR2: SNHLY and FYNNEI. The CDR3 has 14 residues. V lost 6 bases to trimming and J lost 8 bases; unmatched junction nucleotides: 4. As DNA, the CDR3 is TGTGCCAGCAGGGGGGGGACTAGCGGGGATGAGCAGTTCTTC. Its translation: CASRGGTSGDEQFF. The full variable domain, in which reference TRBV2 and TRBJ2-1 provide the parts outside the CDR3, is EPEVTQTPSHQVTQMGQEVILRCVPISNHLYFYWYRQILGQKVEFLVSFYNNEISEKSEIFDDQFSVERPDGSNFTLKIRSTKLEDSAMYFCASRGGTSGDEQFFGPGTRLTVL.

The chain couples TRBV27 to TRBJ2-5; possibly TRBD2 for D (5 bases). Germline V gene data show CDR1 as MNHEY and CDR2 as SMNVEV (reference sequence). V shed 6 bases and J shed 2 bases, with 16 bases lying between them. The CDR3 contains 15 residues. In DNA, the CDR3 is TGTGCCAGCAGACCAATCGACACGGGACAAGAGACCCAGTACTTC. Translating gives CASRPIDTGQETQYF.

This clonotype has a count of ten or more. The V and J genes are TRBV7-6 and TRBJ2-2, with 8 bases lining up with TRBD1. Trimming took 6 bases from V and 7 from J; bases not matched to a gene: 10. CDR3 length: 15 amino acids. Germline V gives CDR1 SGHVS, CDR2 FNYEAQ. The CDR3 loop is CASSPSQGGNGELFF. The CDR3 nucleotides read TGTGCCAGCAGTCCGTCACAGGGGGGAAACGGGGAGCTGTTTTTT. Drawing the rest from reference TRBV7-6 and TRBJ2-2, the complete variable domain is GAGVSQSPRYKVTKRGQDVALRCDPISGHVSLYWYRQALGQGPEFLTYFNYEAQQDKSGLPNDRFSAERPEGSISTLTIQRTEQRDSAMYRCASSPSQGGNGELFFGEGSRLTVL.

This clonotype was recorded once. The chain is built from TRBV20-1 and TRBJ2-7, with D perhaps TRBD1 (6 bases). This CDR3 is 13 amino acids long. Germline-derived CDR1 and CDR2 are DFQATT and SNEGSKA (reference sequence). Trimming removed 6 bases from V and 4 bases from J, with 16 bases in between. This CDR3 reads CSAGQSEIYEQYF. In DNA form, the CDR3 reads TGCAGTGCAGGACAGTCAGAGATATACGAGCAGTACTTC.

For the CDR3, the DNA is TGTGCCAGCAGCTTTATGGACGGAACTACGTCCCAGTACTTC. Translating gives CASSFMDGTTSQYF. The V gene is TRBV7-9, the J gene TRBJ2-5; D not resolved. The V end lost 3 bases, the J end lost 9 bases, and 17 bases lay between the germline ends. CDR1 and CDR2 (germline): SEHNR, FQNEAQ (reference sequence). The CDR3 runs 14 residues.

Note on this clonotype: A read error may produce the germline difference seen at one junction end. V and J are TRBV7-3 and TRBJ2-5; no clear D. The CDR3 is made up of 11 amino acids. Per germline, CDR1 SGHTA and CDR2 FQGTGA. CDR3 loop: CASSFVGIGDF. In DNA form, the CDR3 reads TGTGCCAGCAGCTTTGTTGGGATAGGAGACTTC.

This clonotype was recorded a few times. The chain is built from TRBV11-3 and TRBJ2-5; D is perhaps TRBD1 (6 bases). Trimming took off 5 bases at V and 4 bases at J, with 11 bases between the two ends. Per the germline V gene, CDR1 is SGHNT and CDR2 is YENEEA. This CDR3 region has 13 residues. CDR3 residues: CASSRNRVETQYF. The CDR3 nucleotides are TGTGCCAGCAGCAGAAACAGGGTAGAGACCCAGTACTTC.

The chain links TRBV12-3 or TRBV12-4 to TRBJ2-6, with TRBD2 matching over 14 bases. J lost 4 bases, V lost 5 bases, and 10 bases had no gene match. The CDR3 has 19 amino acids. Here the CDR3 DNA reads TGTGCCAGCAGTCCCTCGACTAGCGGGAGGGCCTTCGGGGCCAACGTCCTGACTTTC. Protein product: CASSPSTSGRAFGANVLTF.

This clonotype has just a few counts. The chain uses TRBV12-3 or TRBV12-4 and TRBJ1-2; D is unclear. This CDR3 is built from 15 residues. V was clipped by 7 bases and J by 8 bases, with 23 bases between them. The CDR3 bases are TGTGCCAGCAATGATCTTGGGGAGCCGCATAAGGGCTACACCTTC. Translation gives CASNDLGEPHKGYTF.